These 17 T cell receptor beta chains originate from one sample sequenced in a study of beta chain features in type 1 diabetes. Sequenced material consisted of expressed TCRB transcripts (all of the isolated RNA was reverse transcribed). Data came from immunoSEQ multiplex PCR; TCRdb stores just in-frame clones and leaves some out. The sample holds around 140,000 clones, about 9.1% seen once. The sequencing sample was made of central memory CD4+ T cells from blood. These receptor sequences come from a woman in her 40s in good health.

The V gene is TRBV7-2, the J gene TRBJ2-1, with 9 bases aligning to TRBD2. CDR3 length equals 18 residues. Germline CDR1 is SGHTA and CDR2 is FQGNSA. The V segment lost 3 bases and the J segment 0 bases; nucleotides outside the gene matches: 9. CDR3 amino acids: CASSFSASGGSSYNEQFF. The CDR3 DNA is TGTGCCAGCAGCTTCTCAGCGAGCGGGGGGAGCTCCTACAATGAGCAGTTCTTC.

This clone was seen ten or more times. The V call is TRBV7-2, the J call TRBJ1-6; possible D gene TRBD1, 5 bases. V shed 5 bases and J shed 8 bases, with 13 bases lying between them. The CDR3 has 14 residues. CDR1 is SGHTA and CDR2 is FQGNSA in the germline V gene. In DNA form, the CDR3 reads TGTGCCAGCAGCCATCCCGGGGGGGATTCACCCCTCCACTTT. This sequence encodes CASSHPGGDSPLHF.

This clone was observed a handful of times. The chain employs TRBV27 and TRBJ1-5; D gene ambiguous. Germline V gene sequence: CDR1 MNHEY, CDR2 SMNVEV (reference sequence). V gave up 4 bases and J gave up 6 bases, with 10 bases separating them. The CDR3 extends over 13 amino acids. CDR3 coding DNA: TGTGCCAGCAGTTGGTCCCAGGCTCAGCCCCAGCATTTT. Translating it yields CASSWSQAQPQHF.

CDR3 region: CASSSPPSGQETQYF. For the CDR3, the DNA is TGTGCCAGCAGTTCCCCGCCGAGCGGTCAGGAGACCCAGTACTTC. The V gene is TRBV28, the J gene TRBJ2-5, with TRBD2 as a possible D gene (5 bases). This CDR3 has 15 residues. V was trimmed by 4 bases and J by 5 bases, leaving 17 bases between them. The germline CDR1 and CDR2 sequences are MDHEN and SYDVKM.

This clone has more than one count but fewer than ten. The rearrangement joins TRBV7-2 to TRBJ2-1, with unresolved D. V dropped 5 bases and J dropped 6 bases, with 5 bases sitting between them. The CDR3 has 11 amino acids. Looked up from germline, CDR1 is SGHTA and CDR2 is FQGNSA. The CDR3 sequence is CASSHSNEQFF. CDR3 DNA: TGTGCCAGCAGCCACAGCAATGAGCAGTTCTTC.

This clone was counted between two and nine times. DNA of the CDR3: TGTGCCAGCAACTCAGTCCTCGGGTCAGTAATTTCACCCCTCCACTTT. Protein sequence: CASNSVLGSVISPLHF. This chain connects TRBV7-2 to TRBJ1-6; D is unclear. Trimming pared 7 bases from V and 9 bases from J, leaving 22 bases between. The CDR3 totals 16 residues. Germline loops: CDR1 SGHTA, CDR2 FQGNSA. The full variable domain, with the rest looked up from reference TRBV7-2 and TRBJ1-6, is GAGVSQSPSNKVTEKGKDVELRCDPISGHTALYWYRQSLGQGLEFLIYFQGNSAPDKSGLPSDRFSAERTGGSVSTLTIQRTQQEDSAVYLCASNSVLGSVISPLHFGNGTRLTVT.

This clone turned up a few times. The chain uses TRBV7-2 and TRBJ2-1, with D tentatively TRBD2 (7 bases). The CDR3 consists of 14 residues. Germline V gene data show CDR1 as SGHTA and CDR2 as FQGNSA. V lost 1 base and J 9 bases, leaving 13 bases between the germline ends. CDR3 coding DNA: TGTGCCAGCAGCTTAGGTCGGGGGGCGATTGAGCAGTTCTTC. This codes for CASSLGRGAIEQFF.

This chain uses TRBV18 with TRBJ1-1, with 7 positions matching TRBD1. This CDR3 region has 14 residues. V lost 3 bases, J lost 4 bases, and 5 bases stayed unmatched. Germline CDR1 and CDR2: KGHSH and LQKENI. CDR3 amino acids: CASSPQGGPTEAFF. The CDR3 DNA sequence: TGTGCCAGCTCACCCCAGGGGGGCCCCACTGAAGCTTTCTTT.

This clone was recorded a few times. The CDR3, as DNA: TGTGCCAGCGGTGGGCAGGGAAATGAAAAACTGTTTTTT. It codes for CASGGQGNEKLFF. The chain couples TRBV7-9 to TRBJ1-4, with TRBD1 as a possible D gene (5 bases). Trimming pared 8 bases from V and 5 bases from J, leaving 12 bases between. This CDR3 has 13 amino acids. CDR1 and CDR2 from the germline V gene are SEHNR and FQNEAQ (reference sequence).

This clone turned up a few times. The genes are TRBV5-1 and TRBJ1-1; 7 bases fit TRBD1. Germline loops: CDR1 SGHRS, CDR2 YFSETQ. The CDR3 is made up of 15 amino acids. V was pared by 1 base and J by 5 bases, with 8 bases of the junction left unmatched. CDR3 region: CASSLPEQGRTEAFF. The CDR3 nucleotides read TGCGCCAGCAGCTTGCCCGAACAGGGGAGGACTGAAGCTTTCTTT.

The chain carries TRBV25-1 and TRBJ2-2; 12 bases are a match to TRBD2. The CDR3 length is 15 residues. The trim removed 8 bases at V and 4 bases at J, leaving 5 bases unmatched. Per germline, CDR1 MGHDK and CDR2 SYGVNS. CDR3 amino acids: CASALAGGPTGELFF. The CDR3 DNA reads TGTGCCAGCGCGCTAGCGGGGGGGCCCACCGGGGAGCTGTTTTTT.

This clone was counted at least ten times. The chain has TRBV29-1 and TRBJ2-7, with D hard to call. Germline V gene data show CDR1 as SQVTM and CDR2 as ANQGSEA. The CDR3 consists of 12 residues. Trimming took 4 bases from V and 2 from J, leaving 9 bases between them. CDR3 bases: TGCAGCGTTGTTCCGGAGACCTACGAGCAGTACTTC. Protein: CSVVPETYEQYF.

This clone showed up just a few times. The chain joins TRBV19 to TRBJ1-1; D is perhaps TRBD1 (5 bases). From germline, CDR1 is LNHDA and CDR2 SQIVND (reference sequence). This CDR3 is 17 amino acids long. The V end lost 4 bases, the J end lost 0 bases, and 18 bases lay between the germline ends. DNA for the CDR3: TGTGCCAGTAGTAACTCAAGGGGCGCGATTTTGAACACTGAAGCTTTCTTT. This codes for CASSNSRGAILNTEAFF.

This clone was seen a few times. The CDR3 DNA sequence: TGTGCCAGCAGCCTACCCGGTGGAGGGCTGGGTTACACCGGGGAGCTGTTTTTT. Encoded protein: CASSLPGGGLGYTGELFF. J is TRBJ2-2 and V is TRBV7-9; D possibly corresponds to TRBD2 (6 bases). Germline V CDR1 and CDR2: SEHNR, FQNEAQ (reference sequence). The germline V and J ends were trimmed by 5 bases and 3 bases, with 22 bases remaining between them. The CDR3 extends over 18 amino acids.

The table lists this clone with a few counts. In nucleotides, the CDR3 is TGTGCCAGCAGCTTGGTTAGTCTAGCGGTCGACAATGAGCAGTTCTTC. It encodes CASSLVSLAVDNEQFF. The V and J genes are TRBV5-6 and TRBJ2-1, with TRBD2 matching 7 bases. Trimming removed 0 bases from V and 5 bases from J; junction bases left unmatched: 8. The V gene's germline CDR1 is SGHDT and CDR2 YYEEEE. The CDR3 contains 16 residues.

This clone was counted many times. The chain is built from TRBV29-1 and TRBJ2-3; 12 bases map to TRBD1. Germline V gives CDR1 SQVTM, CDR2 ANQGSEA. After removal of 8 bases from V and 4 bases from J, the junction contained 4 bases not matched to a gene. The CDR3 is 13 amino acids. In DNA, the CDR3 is TGCAGCTCCCGGGACAGGGGGCCAGATACGCAGTATTTT. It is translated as CSSRDRGPDTQYF.

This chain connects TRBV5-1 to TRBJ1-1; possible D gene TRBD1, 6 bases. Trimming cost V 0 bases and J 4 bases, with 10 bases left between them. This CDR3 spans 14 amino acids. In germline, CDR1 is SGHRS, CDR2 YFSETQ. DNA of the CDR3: TGCGCCAGCAGCTTGGTGGGGGCTGGCACTGAAGCTTTCTTT. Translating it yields CASSLVGAGTEAFF.